A selection of T cell receptor beta chains follows, all from one sample in a study of PD-1 blockade in classical Hodgkin lymphoma. Here immunoSEQ multiplex PCR was the method, and the copy in TCRdb shows in-frame clones only, minus some. The data show 43,000 or so clones, 88% seen once. Sequencing was performed on peripheral blood mononuclear cells (PBMCs), taken at baseline. Every receptor here comes from a human donor with classical Hodgkin lymphoma. Both conserved end residues are part of each CDR3. D genes are given only for firm matches. Size tells how often a clone was seen (once, few, many) or the class of an expanded clone, and some rows leave it out.

d_gene	v_gene	abundance	j_gene	CDR3aa	CDR3nt
TRBD1	TRBV29-1	.	TRBJ1-1	CSVVGTAGTGFEAFF	TGCAGCGTCGTTGGTACAGCCGGGACAGGCTTTGAAGCTTTCTTT
TRBD2	TRBV7-8	.	TRBJ2-1	CASRTTSGIGNEQFF	TGTGCCAGCCGAACGACTAGCGGGATAGGCAATGAGCAGTTCTTC
.	TRBV7-4	few	TRBJ1-2	CASSLGTKTALYGYTF	TGTGCCAGCAGCTTAGGGACGAAGACAGCCCTATATGGCTACACCTTC
TRBD2	TRBV6-1	.	TRBJ2-7	CASSEVLAGVDEQYF	TGTGCCAGCAGTGAAGTACTAGCGGGAGTTGACGAGCAGTACTTC
TRBD1	TRBV19	.	TRBJ2-7	CASREPGQGTYEQYF	TGTGCCAGTAGAGAGCCGGGACAGGGGACCTACGAGCAGTACTTC
.	TRBV29-1	.	TRBJ1-3	CSVEWVGGNTIYF	TGCAGCGTTGAATGGGTCGGTGGAAACACCATATATTTT
.	TRBV9	.	TRBJ2-5	CASSAPGAGETQYF	TGTGCCAGCAGCGCACCGGGGGCGGGGGAGACCCAGTACTTC
.	TRBV4-1	once	TRBJ1-3	CASSQDVTFSGNTIYF	TGCGCCAGCAGCCAAGATGTGACCTTCTCTGGAAACACCATATATTTT
TRBD1	TRBV4-1	.	TRBJ2-7	CASSHRGGQGYEQYF	TGCGCCAGCAGCCACCGAGGGGGACAGGGTTACGAGCAGTACTTC
TRBD2	TRBV4-2	.	TRBJ2-4	CASSPAGGGKNIQYF	TGTGCCAGCAGCCCGGCCGGCGGGGGAAAAAACATTCAGTACTTC
.	TRBV5-1	.	TRBJ2-6	CASSLGSHTSGANVLTF	TGCGCCAGCAGCTTGGGATCCCATACCTCTGGGGCCAACGTCCTGACTTTC
.	TRBV29-1	few	TRBJ1-2	CSVETGSYGYTF	TGCAGCGTTGAAACAGGGAGCTATGGCTACACCTTC
.	TRBV6-1	.	TRBJ1-5	CASSEERGTQHF	TGTGCCAGCAGTGAAGAAAGGGGGACCCAGCATTTT
TRBD2	TRBV2	.	TRBJ2-5	CASRAGGLPETQYF	TGTGCCAGCAGAGCGGGGGGCCTACCGGAGACCCAGTACTTC
.	TRBV5-1	once	TRBJ2-5	CASSLEGQETQYF	TGCGCCAGCAGCTTGGAAGGGCAAGAGACCCAGTACTTC
TRBD2	TRBV9	.	TRBJ2-3	CASSVTISGGVSTDTQYF	TGTGCCAGCAGCGTAACGATAAGCGGGGGGGTTAGCACAGATACGCAGTATTTT
TRBD1	TRBV5-4	.	TRBJ1-1	CASRTGGRSLTEAFF	TGTGCCAGCAGGACAGGGGGCAGGTCTCTTACTGAAGCTTTCTTT
.	TRBV5-5	.	TRBJ1-4	CASSLGSGTTNEKLFF	TGTGCCAGCAGCTTGGGCTCGGGTACGACTAATGAAAAACTGTTTTTT
.	TRBV4-1	.	TRBJ1-4	CASSQEGGRRSEKLFF	TGCGCCAGCAGCCAAGAAGGGGGTCGGCGGTCTGAAAAACTGTTTTTT
.	TRBV27	.	TRBJ2-3	CASSLSVGTDTQYF	TGTGCCAGCAGTCTATCGGTAGGCACAGATACGCAGTATTTT
.	TRBV6-5	.	TRBJ2-7	CASSYMDRSEQYF	TGTGCCAGCAGTTACATGGACAGAAGCGAGCAGTACTTC
.	TRBV9	.	TRBJ2-3	CASSEGGPLRTIDTQYF	TGTGCCAGCAGCGAGGGGGGGCCCCTGCGGACTATAGATACGCAGTATTTT
.	TRBV9	few	TRBJ1-2	CASSVGKANGYTF	TGTGCCAGCAGCGTAGGCAAGGCTAATGGCTACACCTTC
TRBD1	TRBV7-2	.	TRBJ1-1	CASSPYRGRVNTEAFF	TGTGCCAGCAGCCCCTACAGGGGGAGGGTGAACACTGAAGCTTTCTTT
.	TRBV7-3	.	TRBJ2-4	CASSSSPTQGNIQYF	TGTGCCAGCAGCTCCTCTCCGACACAGGGAAACATTCAGTACTTC
.	TRBV7-6	once	TRBJ2-2	CASSLGGSGELFF	TGTGCCAGCAGCTTAGGCGGATCCGGGGAGCTGTTTTTT
.	TRBV29-1	.	TRBJ2-7	CSVEGGYEQYF	TGCAGCGTTGAGGGGGGCTACGAGCAGTACTTC
TRBD2	TRBV19	.	TRBJ2-5	CASSPKGLAGREETQYF	TGTGCCAGTAGTCCAAAGGGACTAGCGGGACGGGAGGAGACCCAGTACTTC
.	TRBV5-1	.	TRBJ1-2	CASSLDRAGGYTF	TGCGCCAGCAGCTTGGACAGGGCTGGAGGCTACACCTTC
TRBD2	TRBV5-8	.	TRBJ2-1	CASSLHLRGENEQFF	TGTGCCAGCAGCTTACATTTGCGGGGGGAGAATGAGCAGTTCTTC
.	TRBV6-1	.	TRBJ1-4	CASSETGATNEKLFF	TGTGCCAGCAGTGAGACCGGTGCAACTAATGAAAAACTGTTTTTT
.	TRBV28	.	TRBJ1-4	CASRSANEKLFF	TGTGCCAGCAGGTCGGCTAATGAAAAACTGTTTTTT
.	TRBV7-3	.	TRBJ1-1	CASSPLGGLNTEAFF	TGTGCCAGCAGCCCCCTCGGGGGGCTGAACACTGAAGCTTTCTTT
TRBD1	TRBV6-1	.	TRBJ1-4	CATWTGMEKLFF	TGTGCCACCTGGACAGGGATGGAAAAACTGTTTTTT